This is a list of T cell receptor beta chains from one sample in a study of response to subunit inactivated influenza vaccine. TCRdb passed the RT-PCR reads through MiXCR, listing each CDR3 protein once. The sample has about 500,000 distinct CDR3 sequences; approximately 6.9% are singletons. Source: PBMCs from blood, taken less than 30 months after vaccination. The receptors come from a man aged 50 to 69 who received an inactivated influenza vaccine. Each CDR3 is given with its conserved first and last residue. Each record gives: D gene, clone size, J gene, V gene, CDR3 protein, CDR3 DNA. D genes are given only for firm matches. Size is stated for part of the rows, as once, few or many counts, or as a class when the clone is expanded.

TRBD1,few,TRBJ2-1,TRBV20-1,CSAEGQGAFNEQFF,TGCAGTGCTGAAGGACAGGGGGCTTTCAATGAGCAGTTCTTC
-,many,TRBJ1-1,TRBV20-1,CSARPSGGGRTEAFF,TGCAGTGCTAGACCCTCTGGCGGGGGGCGGACTGAAGCTTTCTTT
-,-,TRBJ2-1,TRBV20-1,CSARSSGRDRNEQFF,TGCAGTGCTAGGTCCTCAGGGAGGGACAGGAATGAGCAGTTCTTC
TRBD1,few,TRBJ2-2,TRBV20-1,CSAPGQVGELFF,TGCAGTGCCCCCGGACAGGTCGGGGAGCTGTTTTTT
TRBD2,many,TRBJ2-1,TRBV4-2,CASSLSGGALNEQFF,TGTGCCAGCAGCCTTAGCGGGGGGGCCTTGAATGAGCAGTTCTTC
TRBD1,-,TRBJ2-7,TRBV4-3,CASSQVRDRGLAEQYF,TGCGCCAGCAGCCAAGTCCGGGACAGGGGTCTCGCCGAGCAGTACTTC
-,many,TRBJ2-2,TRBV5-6,CASSSGHKNTGELFF,TGTGCCAGCAGCTCGGGACATAAGAACACCGGGGAGCTGTTTTTT
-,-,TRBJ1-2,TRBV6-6,CASSRTRSYGYTF,TGTGCCAGCAGTAGGACACGTTCCTATGGCTACACCTTC
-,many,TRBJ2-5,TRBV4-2,CASSVGGRETQYF,TGTGCCAGCAGCGTGGGGGGACGGGAGACCCAGTACTTC
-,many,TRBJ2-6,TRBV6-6,CASSPGANVLTF,TGTGCCAGCAGTCCAGGGGCCAACGTCCTGACTTTC
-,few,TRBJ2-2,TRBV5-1,CASRQFFNTGELFF,TGCGCCAGCAGACAATTTTTTAACACCGGGGAGCTGTTTTTT
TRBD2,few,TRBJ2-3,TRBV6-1,CATAKASGRDTQYF,TGTGCCACCGCAAAGGCTAGCGGGAGAGATACGCAGTATTTT
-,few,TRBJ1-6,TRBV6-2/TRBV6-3,CASSYRTVNSPLHF,TGTGCCAGCAGTTACAGGACGGTTAATTCACCCCTCCACTTT
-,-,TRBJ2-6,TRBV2,CASSFMNSGANVLTF,TGTGCCAGCAGTTTTATGAACTCTGGGGCCAACGTCCTGACTTTC
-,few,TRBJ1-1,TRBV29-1,CSPQRMNTEAFF,TGCAGCCCCCAGCGGATGAACACTGAAGCTTTCTTT
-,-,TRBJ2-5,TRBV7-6,CASSLGSRGVRETQYF,TGTGCCAGCAGCCTAGGGTCCAGGGGGGTAAGGGAGACCCAGTACTTC
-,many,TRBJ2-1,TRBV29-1,CSVAQGPYNEQFF,TGCAGCGTTGCACAGGGACCCTACAATGAGCAGTTCTTC
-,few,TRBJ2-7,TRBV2,CASSERQGHYEQYF,TGTGCCAGCAGTGAAAGGCAGGGCCACTACGAGCAGTACTTC
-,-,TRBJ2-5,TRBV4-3,CASSQDGLAPAGTQYF,TGCGCCAGCAGCCAAGATGGTCTAGCCCCCGCCGGGACCCAGTACTTC
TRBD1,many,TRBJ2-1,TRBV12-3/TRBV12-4,CASSSFQGAFYNEQFF,TGTGCCAGCAGTTCATTCCAGGGGGCCTTCTACAATGAGCAGTTCTTC
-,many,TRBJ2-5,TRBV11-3,CASKSTGEGETQYF,TGTGCCAGCAAGTCGACGGGAGAAGGGGAGACCCAGTACTTC
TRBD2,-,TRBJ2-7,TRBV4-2,CASSQTLAGGYEQYF,TGTGCCAGCAGCCAAACACTAGCGGGAGGATACGAGCAGTACTTC
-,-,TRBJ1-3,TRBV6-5,CASSYGPSGNTIYF,TGTGCCAGCAGTTACGGGCCCTCTGGAAACACCATATATTTT
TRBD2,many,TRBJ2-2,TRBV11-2,CASSPGLANTGELFF,TGTGCCAGCAGCCCTGGACTAGCGAACACCGGGGAGCTGTTTTTT
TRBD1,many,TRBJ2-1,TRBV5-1,CASSVRDRVKIEQFF,TGCGCCAGCAGTGTCCGGGACAGGGTGAAAATTGAGCAGTTCTTC
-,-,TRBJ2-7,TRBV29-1,CSVEVGRGASEQYF,TGCAGCGTTGAAGTGGGCAGGGGGGCCTCCGAGCAGTACTTC
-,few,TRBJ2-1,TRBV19,CASSSWGSEQFF,TGTGCCAGTTCAAGTTGGGGGAGTGAGCAGTTCTTC
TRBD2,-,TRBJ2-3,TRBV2,CASSGLAVTDTQYF,TGTGCCAGCAGCGGACTAGCGGTAACAGATACGCAGTATTTT
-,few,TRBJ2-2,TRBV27,CASSSPLRDNTGELFF,TGTGCCAGCAGTTCCCCTCTCCGGGACAACACCGGGGAGCTGTTTTTT
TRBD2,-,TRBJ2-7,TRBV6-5,CASSGTSGRQYF,TGTGCCAGCAGTGGGACTAGCGGGAGGCAGTACTTC
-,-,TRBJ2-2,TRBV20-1,CSALDGSKTGELFF,TGCAGTGCGCTGGACGGGAGTAAAACCGGGGAGCTGTTTTTT
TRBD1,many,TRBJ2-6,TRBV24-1,CATSGWEDRGISGANVLTF,TGTGCCACCAGTGGCTGGGAGGACAGGGGAATTTCTGGGGCCAACGTCCTGACTTTC
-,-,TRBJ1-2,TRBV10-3,CAISDPPGLGLGYTF,TGTGCCATCAGTGACCCCCCGGGGCTGGGACTGGGCTACACCTTC
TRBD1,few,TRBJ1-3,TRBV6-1,CASSQDRGPPNTIYF,TGTGCCAGCAGCCAGGACAGGGGACCCCCAAACACCATATATTTT
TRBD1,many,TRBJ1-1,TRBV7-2,CASSWTGMNTEAFF,TGTGCCAGCAGCTGGACAGGGATGAACACTGAAGCTTTCTTT
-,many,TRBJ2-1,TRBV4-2,CASSQDRQYEQFF,TGTGCCAGCAGCCAAGATCGGCAGTATGAGCAGTTCTTC
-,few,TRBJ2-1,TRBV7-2,CASSLHSNNEQFF,TGTGCCAGCAGCTTACACAGCAACAATGAGCAGTTCTTC
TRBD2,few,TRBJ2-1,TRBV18,CASSPGREPLLQFF,TGTGCCAGCTCACCAGGGAGGGAACCCCTATTACAGTTCTTC
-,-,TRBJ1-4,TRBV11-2,CASSLVGGSEKLFF,TGTGCCAGCAGCTTAGTGGGGGGAAGTGAAAAACTGTTTTTT
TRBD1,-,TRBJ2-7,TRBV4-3,CASSQTLGRGLNEQYF,TGCGCCAGCAGCCAAACCCTGGGCAGGGGGCTAAACGAGCAGTACTTC
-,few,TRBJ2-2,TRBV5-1,CASFGSGNTGELFF,TGCGCCAGCTTTGGGTCGGGCAACACCGGGGAGCTGTTTTTT
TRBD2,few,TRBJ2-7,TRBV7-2,CASSYSSAGGTYEQYF,TGTGCCAGCAGCTATTCCTCGGCGGGGGGCACCTACGAGCAGTACTTC